This T cell receptor beta chain was documented in a study of T cell changes during pregnancy in multiple sclerosis. The data were produced by immunoSEQ multiplex PCR, yet TCRdb's version contains in-frame clones alone and is incomplete. Here the sample spans approximately 43,000 clones, around 93% being singletons. The CDR3 spans 14 residues. V was clipped by 5 bases and J by 9 bases; unmatched bases: 12. The germline gives CDR1 GTSNPN, CDR2 SVGIG (reference sequence). This clonotype was sampled from a female donor with multiple sclerosis, enrolled in a pregnancy study. The rearrangement uses TRBV30 and TRBJ2-1; the match to TRBD2 covers 8 bases. Here the sequenced sample was CD8+ T cells from peripheral blood mononuclear cells, taken after pregnancy. The CDR3 is CAWGGGRGDGEQFF. The CDR3 DNA reads TGTGCCTGGGGTGGAGGGCGGGGGGATGGTGAGCAGTTCTTC.